This TCR beta chain was sequenced in a study of Ad26.COV2.S vaccination and SARS-CoV-2 variants (dated by TCRdb to about 2021). For the study in its entirety: Donors in the vaccine arm were drawn from COV1001, a multicentre, randomized, double-blind, placebo-controlled phase I-IIa trial testing Ad26.COV2.S in healthy adults. Throughout the experiments and outcome assessment, investigators stayed blinded to trial group allocation. A total of roughly 30 samples were included in the TCR-sequenced set, comprising around 19 Ad26.COV2.S vaccine recipients, 5 placebo recipients and 8 SARS-CoV-2 convalescent individuals. Dosing of Ad26.COV2.S was intramuscular, at either 5x10^10 or 1x10^11 viral particles, delivered as one shot or as two shots spaced 56 days apart. The specificity and breadth of SARS-CoV-2-reactive T cell receptors after Ad26.COV2.S vaccination were assessed by TCRbeta repertoire sequencing. Trial participants were randomized into five groups of five, in which low-dose or high-dose Ad26.COV2.S was given once or twice, or placebo was given on both occasions. Broader findings and caveats from the paper: Higher spike-specific TCR breadth was observed in Ad26.COV2.S recipients than in placebo recipients (P = 0.0014). The authors noted that the TCR breadth and depth analyses may have underestimated total T cell responses. The study was not powered for comparison of responses between vaccine doses or regimens. Vaccine and placebo recipients had similar non-spike TCR breadth, a finding consistent with the vaccine containing only spike. After vaccination, spike-specific CD8+ and CD4+ T cell responses were reported to show substantial breadth.

In the germline V gene (reference sequence), CDR1 corresponds to MNHNY and CDR2 to SVGAGI. Its CDR3 holds 11 amino acids, cysteine through phenylalanine. This entry keeps only the CDR3 DNA: 33 bases, framed from base 1. Trimming removed 8 bases from V and 4 bases from J, leaving 5 bases between the germline ends. TCRbeta CDR3 regions were sequenced with the immunoSEQ Assay. After extraction, genomic DNA underwent amplification by bias-controlled multiplex PCR, followed by high-throughput sequencing. The original pipeline was this. To quantify the absolute abundance of each unique TCRbeta CDR3 region, sequences were collapsed and filtered. T cell fraction was estimated by normalizing TCRbeta template counts to usable DNA, which was measured by amplifying reference genes present in all nucleated cells. Repertoire TCRs were annotated as SARS-CoV-2-specific when V gene, CDR3 amino acid sequence and J gene were exactly matched to a known reactive TCR set. The reference SARS-CoV-2 TCR set was derived from MIRA and filtered for enrichment in COVID-19-positive ImmuneCODE repertoires, a step that removed public or cross-reactive TCRs. Based on the MIRA antigens, annotated TCRs were further analysed at the level of specific ORF or position within ORF. Depth was the summed frequency of annotated unique rearrangements, while breadth was defined as annotated unique rearrangements over total unique productive rearrangements. TCR breadth was compared between groups using two-sided Wilcoxon rank-sum tests. TCRdb obtained this table from immuneACCESS and retained in-frame rearrangements with V and J assigned. These tables miss some clones; where compared with another copy, unresolved V genes account for less than half of the shortfall, and the remainder is unexplained. V and J calls and clone size are those listed in that table; D and trimming were worked out from the DNA. This sample is represented by about 400,000 clones; around 89% of them were singletons. Of the sample, under 2% is held by the ten largest clones.

As regards this clone: Which antigen it targets is not known. No much larger clone exists at a distance of one base, and base qualities are not known.

In the paper's terms, the treatment or condition label means: roughly 18 received Ad26.COV2.S at low or high dose, single or two shots; about five received placebo; per-sample allocation not given. For vaccine and placebo recipients, repertoires were sequenced using samples collected on day 63 after the first injection. In Cohort 1b, 20 to 25 adults aged 18-55 years were enrolled at a single site in Boston, USA, between 29 July and 7 August 2020. Ad26.COV2.S consisted of a replication-incompetent adenovirus type 26 vector by which a prefusion-stabilized SARS-CoV-2 spike protein from the original Wuhan strain was expressed.

The sample in question was peripheral blood, obtained in a trial of Ad26.COV2.S vaccine versus placebo. The sequence links TRBV6-6 to TRBJ2-2; the D gene cannot be resolved reliably. The receptor was isolated from a person aged 18-65 years who received the Ad26.COV2.S COVID-19 vaccine or a placebo. This receptor carries the CDR3 CASSPTGELFF. In nucleotides, the sequence is TGTGCCAGCTCACCCACCGGGGAGCTGTTTTTT.